This T cell receptor beta chain derives from a study of PD-L1 blockade in urothelial cancer. Looking at the study overall: Patients commenced intravenous atezolizumab, 1,200 mg every 3 weeks, in 2014.

In this sample, this clone turned up a few times. The germline gives CDR1 SGHNT, CDR2 YYREEE (reference sequence). With V trimmed by 4 bases and J by 6 bases, 9 bases remained unmatched. This CDR3 is 14 amino acids long. Assay used: immunoSEQ multiplex PCR; TCRdb lists only in-frame clones, some missing. The table shows fewer than 55,000 clones, with approximately 82% occurring only once. The rearrangement joins TRBV5-4 to TRBJ2-5, with 7 bases aligning to TRBD2. The clonotype originates from a man in his 70s with urothelial cancer. The starting material was PBMCs, obtained around atezolizumab (anti-PD-L1) treatment. CDR3 sequence: CASSVWTREKTQYF. Written as DNA, the CDR3 is TGTGCCAGCAGCGTCTGGACTAGGGAAAAGACCCAGTACTTC.